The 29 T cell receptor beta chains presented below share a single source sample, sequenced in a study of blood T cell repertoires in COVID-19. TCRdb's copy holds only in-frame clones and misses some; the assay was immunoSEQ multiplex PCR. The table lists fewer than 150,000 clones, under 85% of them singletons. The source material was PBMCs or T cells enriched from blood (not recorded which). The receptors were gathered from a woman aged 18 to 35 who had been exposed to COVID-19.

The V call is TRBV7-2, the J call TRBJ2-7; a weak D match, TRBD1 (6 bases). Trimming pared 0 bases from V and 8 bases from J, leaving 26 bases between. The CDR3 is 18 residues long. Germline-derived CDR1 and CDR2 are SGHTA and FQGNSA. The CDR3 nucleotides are TGTGCCAGCAGCTTAGCGACTCTGGGGGACAACCCTCGAGTGCAGCAGTACTTC. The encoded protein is CASSLATLGDNPRVQQYF.

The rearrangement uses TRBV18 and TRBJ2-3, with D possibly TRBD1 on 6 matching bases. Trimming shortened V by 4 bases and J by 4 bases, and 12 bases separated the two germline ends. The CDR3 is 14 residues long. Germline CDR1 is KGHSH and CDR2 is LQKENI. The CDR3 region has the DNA TGTGCCAGCTCACTTCAGGGGTTGGCAGATACGCAGTATTTT. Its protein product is CASSLQGLADTQYF.

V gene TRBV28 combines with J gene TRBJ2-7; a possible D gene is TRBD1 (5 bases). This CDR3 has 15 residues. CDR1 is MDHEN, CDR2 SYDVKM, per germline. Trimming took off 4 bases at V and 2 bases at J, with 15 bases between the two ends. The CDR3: CASSSPPSGTYEQYF. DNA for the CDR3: TGTGCCAGCAGTTCACCCCCGTCAGGGACCTACGAGCAGTACTTC. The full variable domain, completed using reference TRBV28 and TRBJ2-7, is DVKVTQSSRYLVKRTGEKVFLECVQDMDHENMFWYRQDPGLGLRLIYFSYDVKMKEKGDIPEGYSVSREKKERFSLILESASTNQTSMYLCASSSPPSGTYEQYFGPGTRLTVT.

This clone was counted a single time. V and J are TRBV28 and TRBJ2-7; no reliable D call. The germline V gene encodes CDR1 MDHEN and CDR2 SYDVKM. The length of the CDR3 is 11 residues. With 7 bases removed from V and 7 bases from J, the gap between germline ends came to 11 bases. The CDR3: CASNVKREQYF. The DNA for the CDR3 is TGTGCCAGCAACGTAAAGAGGGAGCAGTACTTC.

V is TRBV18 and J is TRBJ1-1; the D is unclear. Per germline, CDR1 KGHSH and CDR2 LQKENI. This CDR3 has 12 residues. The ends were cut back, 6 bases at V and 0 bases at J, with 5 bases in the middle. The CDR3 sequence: CASSQLNTEAFF. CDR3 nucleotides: TGTGCCAGCTCGCAGTTGAACACTGAAGCTTTCTTT. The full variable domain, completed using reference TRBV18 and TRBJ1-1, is NAGVMQNPRHLVRRRGQEARLRCSPMKGHSHVYWYRQLPEEGLKFMVYLQKENIIDESGMPKERFSAEFPKEGPSILRIQQVVRGDSAAYFCASSQLNTEAFFGQGTRLTVV.

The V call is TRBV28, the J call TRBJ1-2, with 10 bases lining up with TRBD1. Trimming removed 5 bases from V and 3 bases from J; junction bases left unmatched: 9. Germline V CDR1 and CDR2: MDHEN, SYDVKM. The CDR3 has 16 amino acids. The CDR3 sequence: CASSPPGTGVYYGYTF. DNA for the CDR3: TGTGCCAGCAGTCCCCCCGGGACAGGGGTCTACTATGGCTACACCTTC.

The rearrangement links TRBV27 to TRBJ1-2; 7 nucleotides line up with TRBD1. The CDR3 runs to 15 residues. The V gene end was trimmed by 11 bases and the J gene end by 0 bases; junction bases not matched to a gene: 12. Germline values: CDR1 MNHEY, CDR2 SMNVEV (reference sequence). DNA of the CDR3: TGTGCCGTCCGGGCAGGGGGAGCCTCTAACTATGGCTACACCTTC. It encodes CAVRAGGASNYGYTF.

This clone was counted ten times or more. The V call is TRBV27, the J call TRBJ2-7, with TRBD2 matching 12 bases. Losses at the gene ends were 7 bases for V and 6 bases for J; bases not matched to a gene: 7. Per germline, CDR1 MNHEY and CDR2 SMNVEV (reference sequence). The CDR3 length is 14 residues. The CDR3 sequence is CASKTSGRIGEQYF. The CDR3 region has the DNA TGTGCCAGCAAAACTAGCGGGAGGATCGGCGAGCAGTACTTC.

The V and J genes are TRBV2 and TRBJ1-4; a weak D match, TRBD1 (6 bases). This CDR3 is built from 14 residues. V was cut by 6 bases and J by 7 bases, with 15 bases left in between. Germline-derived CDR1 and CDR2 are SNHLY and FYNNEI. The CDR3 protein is CASRSRGGLEKLFF. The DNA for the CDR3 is TGTGCCAGCAGAAGCAGGGGTGGACTTGAAAAACTGTTTTTT.

CDR3 residues: CAISAVLAGEYGYTF. CDR3 DNA: TGTGCCATCAGTGCGGTCTTGGCAGGGGAGTATGGCTACACCTTC. This sequence joins TRBV10-3 and TRBJ1-2; maybe TRBD1 (6 bases). Trimming stripped 4 bases from V and 5 bases from J, with 17 bases between. This CDR3 is 15 amino acids long. Germline lookup yields CDR1 ENHRY and CDR2 SYGVKD.

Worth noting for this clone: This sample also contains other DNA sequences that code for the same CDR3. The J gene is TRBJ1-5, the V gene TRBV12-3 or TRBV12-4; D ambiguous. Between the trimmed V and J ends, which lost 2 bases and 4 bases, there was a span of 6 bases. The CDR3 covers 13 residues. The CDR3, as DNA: TGTGCCAGCAGTTTAACAAGTAATCAGCCCCAGCATTTT. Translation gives CASSLTSNQPQHF.

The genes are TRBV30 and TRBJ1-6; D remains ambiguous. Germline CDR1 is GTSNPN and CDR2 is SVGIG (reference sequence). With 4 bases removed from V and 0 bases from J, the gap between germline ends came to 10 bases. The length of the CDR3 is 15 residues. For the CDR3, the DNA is TGTGCCTGGAATGGCCCTAGCTCCTATAATTCACCCCTCCACTTT. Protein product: CAWNGPSSYNSPLHF.

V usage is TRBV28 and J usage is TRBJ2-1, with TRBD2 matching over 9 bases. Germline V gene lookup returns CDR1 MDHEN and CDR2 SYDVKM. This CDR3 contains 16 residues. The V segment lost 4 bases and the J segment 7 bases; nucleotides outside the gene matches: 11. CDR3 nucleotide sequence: TGTGCCAGCAGTTCCGCCGGGGCGGGAGGGCCTAATGAGCAGTTCTTC. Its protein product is CASSSAGAGGPNEQFF.

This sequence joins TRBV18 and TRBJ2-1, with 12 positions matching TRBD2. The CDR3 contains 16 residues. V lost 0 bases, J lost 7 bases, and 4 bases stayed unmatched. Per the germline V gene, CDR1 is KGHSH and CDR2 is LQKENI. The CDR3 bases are TGTGCCAGCTCACCACCCGGACTAGCGGGACTAAATGAGCAGTTCTTC. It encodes CASSPPGLAGLNEQFF.

This chain's CDR3 is CASSEAEIQPQHF. As DNA, the CDR3 is TGTGCCAGCAGTGAAGCTGAGATTCAGCCCCAGCATTTT. This chain uses TRBV6-1 with TRBJ1-5; no clear D. The germline gives CDR1 MNHNS, CDR2 SASEGT. The V end lost 0 bases, the J end lost 6 bases, and 6 bases lay between the germline ends. The CDR3 has 13 amino acids.

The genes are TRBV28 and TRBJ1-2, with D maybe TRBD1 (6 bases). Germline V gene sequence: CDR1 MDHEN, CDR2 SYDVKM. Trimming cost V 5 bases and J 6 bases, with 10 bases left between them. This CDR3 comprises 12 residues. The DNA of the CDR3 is TGTGCCAGCAGTCGGACAGCAAATGGCTACACCTTC. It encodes CASSRTANGYTF.

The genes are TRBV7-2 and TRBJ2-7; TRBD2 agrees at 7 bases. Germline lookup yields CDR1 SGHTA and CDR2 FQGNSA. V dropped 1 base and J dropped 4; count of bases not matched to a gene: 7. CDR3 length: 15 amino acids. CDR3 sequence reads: CASSLVGGRPYEQYF. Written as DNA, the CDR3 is TGTGCCAGCAGCTTAGTTGGCGGGAGACCGTACGAGCAGTACTTC.

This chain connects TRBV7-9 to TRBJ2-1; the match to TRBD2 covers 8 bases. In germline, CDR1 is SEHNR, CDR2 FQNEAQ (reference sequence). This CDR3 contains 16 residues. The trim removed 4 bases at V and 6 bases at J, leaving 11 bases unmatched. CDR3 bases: TGTGCCAGCAGCTCCCCTCTGAGCGGGGGATTCAATGAGCAGTTCTTC. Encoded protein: CASSSPLSGGFNEQFF.

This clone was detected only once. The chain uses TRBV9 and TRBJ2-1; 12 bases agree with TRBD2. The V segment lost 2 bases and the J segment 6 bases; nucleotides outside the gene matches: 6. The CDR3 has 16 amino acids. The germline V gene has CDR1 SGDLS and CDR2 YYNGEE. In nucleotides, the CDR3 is TGTGCCAGCAGCGTGTATGCTAGCGGGAGGGGCAATGAGCAGTTCTTC. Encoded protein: CASSVYASGRGNEQFF.

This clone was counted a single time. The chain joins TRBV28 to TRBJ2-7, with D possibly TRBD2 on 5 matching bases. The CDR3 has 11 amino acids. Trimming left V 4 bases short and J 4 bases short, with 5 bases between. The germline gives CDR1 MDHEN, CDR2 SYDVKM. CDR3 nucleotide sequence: TGTGCCAGCAGTTCGGGGTACGAGCAGTACTTC. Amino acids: CASSSGYEQYF.

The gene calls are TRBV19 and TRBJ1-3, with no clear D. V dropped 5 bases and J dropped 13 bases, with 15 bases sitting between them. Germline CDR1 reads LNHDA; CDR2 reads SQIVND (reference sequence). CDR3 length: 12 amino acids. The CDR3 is CASSSQDAGIYF. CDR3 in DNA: TGTGCCAGTAGTTCCCAGGACGCGGGAATATATTTT.

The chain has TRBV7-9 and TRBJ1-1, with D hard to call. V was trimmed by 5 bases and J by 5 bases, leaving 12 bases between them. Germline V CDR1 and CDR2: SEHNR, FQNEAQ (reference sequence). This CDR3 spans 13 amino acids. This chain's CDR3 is CASSRTPGTEAFF. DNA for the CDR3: TGTGCCAGCAGCCGGACTCCTGGGACTGAAGCTTTCTTT.

In DNA form, the CDR3 reads TGTGCCAGTACCCAGACAGTAACTGGAAACACCATATATTTT. It specifies CASTQTVTGNTIYF. The V and J genes are TRBV19 and TRBJ1-3; TRBD1 is a possible D gene (5 bases). The CDR3 is 14 residues long. Looked up from germline, CDR1 is LNHDA and CDR2 is SQIVND (reference sequence). Trimming took 7 bases from V and 2 from J, leaving 12 bases between them.

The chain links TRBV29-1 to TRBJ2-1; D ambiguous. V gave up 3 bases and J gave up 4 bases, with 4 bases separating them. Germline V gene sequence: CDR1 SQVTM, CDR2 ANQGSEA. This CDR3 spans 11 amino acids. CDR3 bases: TGCAGCGTTGACCGGTACAATGAGCAGTTCTTC. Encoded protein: CSVDRYNEQFF.

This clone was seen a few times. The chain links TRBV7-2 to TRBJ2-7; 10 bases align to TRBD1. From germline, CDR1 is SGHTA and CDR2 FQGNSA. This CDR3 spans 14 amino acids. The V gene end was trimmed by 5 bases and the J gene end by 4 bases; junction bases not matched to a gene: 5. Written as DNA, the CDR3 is TGTGCCAGCAGCGGCCCGGGACAGGGGTACGAGCAGTACTTC. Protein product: CASSGPGQGYEQYF.

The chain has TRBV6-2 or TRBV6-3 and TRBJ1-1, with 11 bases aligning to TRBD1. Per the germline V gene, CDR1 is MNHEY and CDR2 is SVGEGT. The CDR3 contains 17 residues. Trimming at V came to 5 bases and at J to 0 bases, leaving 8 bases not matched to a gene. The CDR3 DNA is TGTGCCAGCAGTACCCTCCGGACAGGGGGCATGAACACTGAAGCTTTCTTT. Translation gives CASSTLRTGGMNTEAFF.

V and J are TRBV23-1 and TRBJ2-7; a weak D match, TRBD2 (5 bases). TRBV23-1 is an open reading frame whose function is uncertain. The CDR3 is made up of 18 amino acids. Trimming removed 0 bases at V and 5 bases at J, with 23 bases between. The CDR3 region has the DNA TGCGCCAGCAGTCAATCGGCCGGTCCGGGGTTATTCTTACACGAGCAGTACTTC. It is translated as CASSQSAGPGLFLHEQYF.

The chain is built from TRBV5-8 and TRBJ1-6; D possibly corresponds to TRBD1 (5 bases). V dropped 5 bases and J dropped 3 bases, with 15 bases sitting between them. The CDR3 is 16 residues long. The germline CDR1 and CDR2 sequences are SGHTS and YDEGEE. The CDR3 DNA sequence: TGTGCCAGCAGGGACACCACCCTGGGCTATAATTCACCCCTCCACTTT. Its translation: CASRDTTLGYNSPLHF.

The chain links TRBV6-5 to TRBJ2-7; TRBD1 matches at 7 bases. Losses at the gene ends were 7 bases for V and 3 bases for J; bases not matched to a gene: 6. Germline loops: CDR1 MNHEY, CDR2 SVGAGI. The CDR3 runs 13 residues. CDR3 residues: CASTRDSYYEQYF. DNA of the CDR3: TGTGCCAGCACCAGGGACAGCTACTACGAGCAGTACTTC.